This entry lists 22 T cell receptor beta chains sequenced from one sample in a study of T cells in Graves' hyperthyroidism and ophthalmopathy. RNA transcripts served as the template for amplifying TCR beta CDR3 regions. The primer set for the first-round RT-PCR of the TCR CDR3 was HTBI. TCRdb reanalysed the multiplex PCR reads using MiXCR and keeps one entry per CDR3 protein. The data show 330,000 or so distinct CDR3 sequences, with around 19% seen just once and roughly 40% held by the top ten. The sample was blood. Receptor source: a man aged 50 to 60 with Graves' ophthalmopathy.

This clonotype turned up a few times. Sequence at one end of the junction differs from germline and may be a read error. This chain connects TRBV7-9 to TRBJ1-1; 7 bases map to TRBD1. The CDR3 has 14 amino acids. Germline V gene lookup returns CDR1 SEHNR and CDR2 FQNEAQ (reference sequence). CDR3 DNA sequence: TGTGCCAGCAGCCCAATACAGGGGAACTCTGAAGCTTTCTTT. Residues: CASSPIQGNSEAFF.

This clonotype came up many times. The chain joins TRBV3-1 to TRBJ1-1; perhaps TRBD1 as D (6 bases). Germline CDR1 is LGHDT and CDR2 is YNNKEL (reference sequence). The CDR3 extends over 14 amino acids. The germline V and J ends were trimmed by 4 bases and 0 bases, with 9 bases remaining between them. The CDR3, as DNA: TGTGCCAGCAGCCGCAGGGGCCTGAACACTGAAGCTTTCTTT. Protein product: CASSRRGLNTEAFF.

This clonotype was picked up many times. The chain joins TRBV3-1 to TRBJ2-3, with D possibly called TRBD1 or TRBD2 (5 bases each). CDR1 is LGHDT and CDR2 is YNNKEL in the germline V gene (reference sequence). The CDR3 is 14 amino acids. The V end lost 3 bases, the J end lost 3 bases, and 10 bases lay between the germline ends. In DNA, the CDR3 is TGTGCCAGCAGCCAGATGGGACGGACAGATACGCAGTATTTT. Protein: CASSQMGRTDTQYF.

This clonotype was observed at least ten times. The chain carries TRBV2 and TRBJ2-5; D call uncertain. The CDR3 is 12 residues long. Looked up from germline, CDR1 is SNHLY and CDR2 is FYNNEI. Trimming removed 7 bases from V and 2 bases from J, with 8 bases in between. The CDR3 region has the DNA TGTGCCAGCACCGGCCTGCAAGAGACCCAGTACTTC. Residues: CASTGLQETQYF. Based on the CDR3 plus reference TRBV2 and TRBJ2-5, the full variable domain is EPEVTQTPSHQVTQMGQEVILRCVPISNHLYFYWYRQILGQKVEFLVSFYNNEISEKSEIFDDQFSVERPDGSNFTLKIRSTKLEDSAMYFCASTGLQETQYFGPGTRLLVL.

This clonotype came up many times. The chain joins TRBV7-2 to TRBJ1-2; D perhaps matches TRBD1 (5 bases). V dropped 5 bases and J dropped 4 bases, with 23 bases sitting between them. Germline-derived CDR1 and CDR2 are SGHTA and FQGNSA. CDR3 length: 17 residues. The CDR3 protein is CASSKGPTGWGIYGYTF. Here the CDR3 DNA reads TGTGCCAGCAGCAAAGGGCCGACGGGCTGGGGGATCTATGGCTACACCTTC. Full variable domain (missing parts from reference TRBV7-2 and TRBJ1-2): GAGVSQSPSNKVTEKGKDVELRCDPISGHTALYWYRQSLGQGLEFLIYFQGNSAPDKSGLPSDRFSAERTGGSVSTLTIQRTQQEDSAVYLCASSKGPTGWGIYGYTFGSGTRLTVV.

This clonotype was observed at least ten times. The rearrangement uses TRBV20-1 and TRBJ1-5; 8 nucleotides line up with TRBD1. The CDR3 has 15 amino acids. Trimming removed 3 bases from V and 6 bases from J; junction bases left unmatched: 10. The germline V gene encodes CDR1 DFQATT and CDR2 SNEGSKA (reference sequence). The CDR3 is CSARFPGGWVQPQHF. For the CDR3, the DNA is TGCAGTGCTAGGTTCCCAGGGGGCTGGGTTCAGCCCCAGCATTTT.

This clonotype was observed a handful of times. This chain connects TRBV6-1 to TRBJ2-3; a possible D gene is TRBD1 (6 bases). Trimming took 8 bases from V and 5 from J, leaving 14 bases between them. CDR3 length: 13 residues. The germline V gene has CDR1 MNHNS and CDR2 SASEGT. As DNA, the CDR3 is TGTGCCAGCGATGGCCAGGGGAGAGATACGCAGTATTTT. This sequence encodes CASDGQGRDTQYF.

This chain connects TRBV13 to TRBJ2-7, with 9 bases identical to TRBD2. The CDR3 runs 16 residues. J gave up 2 bases and V 5 bases, and 10 bases lay outside the gene matches. Germline-derived CDR1 and CDR2 are PRHDT and FYEKMQ (reference sequence). CDR3 loop: CASSPESGTSPYEQYF. The CDR3 nucleotides are TGTGCCAGCAGCCCTGAATCCGGGACTAGCCCCTACGAGCAGTACTTC. Looking up the rest from reference TRBV13 and TRBJ2-7 gives the full variable domain: AAGVIQSPRHLIKEKRETATLKCYPIPRHDTVYWYQQGPGQDPQFLISFYEKMQSDKGSIPDRFSAQQFSDYHSELNMSSLELGDSALYFCASSPESGTSPYEQYFGPGTRLTVT.

This clonotype turned up a few times. CDR3 coding DNA: TGTGCCAGCAGCGGGTCAGGGCTGGGGTACGAGCAGTACTTC. It specifies CASSGSGLGYEQYF. The rearrangement joins TRBV6-1 to TRBJ2-7; weak D call: TRBD1 (5 bases). The CDR3 length is 14 residues. Germline loops: CDR1 MNHNS, CDR2 SASEGT. Trimming took off 6 bases at V and 4 bases at J, with 16 bases between the two ends.

This clonotype was picked up one time. CDR3 in amino acids: CASSVEGGQYYGYTF. For the CDR3, the DNA is TGTGCCAGCAGCGTAGAGGGGGGACAGTACTATGGCTACACCTTC. This chain joins TRBV9 and TRBJ1-2; 7 bases align to TRBD1. V dropped 0 bases and J dropped 3; count of bases not matched to a gene: 5. This CDR3 comprises 15 residues. Looked up from germline, CDR1 is SGDLS and CDR2 is YYNGEE. Together with reference TRBV9 and TRBJ1-2, the CDR3 gives the full variable domain: DSGVTQTPKHLITATGQRVTLRCSPRSGDLSVYWYQQSLDQGLQFLIQYYNGEERAKGNILERFSAQQFPDLHSELNLSSLELGDSALYFCASSVEGGQYYGYTFGSGTRLTVV.

This clonotype was seen a few times. This rearrangement joins TRBV5-1 to TRBJ2-3; 7 bases fit TRBD2. With V trimmed by 3 bases and J by 2 bases, 6 bases remained unmatched. Germline assignment: CDR1 SGHRS and CDR2 YFSETQ. The CDR3 covers 15 residues. The CDR3 DNA reads TGCGCCAGCAGCTCGGCCGGGACTACCACAGATACGCAGTATTTT. This encodes CASSSAGTTTDTQYF.

The genes are TRBV27 and TRBJ2-7; 9 positions agree with TRBD1. V lost 2 bases, J lost 7 bases, and 12 bases stayed unmatched. Looked up from germline, CDR1 is MNHEY and CDR2 is SMNVEV (reference sequence). The CDR3 totals 16 residues. CDR3 bases: TGTGCCAGCAGTTTAGAAAGGACAGGGGCCATGTCGGAGCAGTACTTC. Translation gives CASSLERTGAMSEQYF.

The V gene is TRBV6-1, the J gene TRBJ1-1; D gene unclear. The CDR3 runs to 14 residues. Trimming cost V 8 bases and J 0 bases, with 13 bases left between them. The germline gives CDR1 MNHNS, CDR2 SASEGT. In DNA, the CDR3 is TGTGCCAGCCTCAAGGATAACTTGAACACTGAAGCTTTCTTT. The encoded protein is CASLKDNLNTEAFF.

This rearrangement joins TRBV7-9 to TRBJ1-2; D might be TRBD1 (6 bases). Germline V gene lookup returns CDR1 SEHNR and CDR2 FQNEAQ (reference sequence). V was trimmed by 3 bases and J by 1 base, leaving 12 bases between them. This CDR3 is 15 amino acids long. The CDR3 DNA reads as TGTGCCAGCAGCTTTGAGGGGGGCTTTAACTATGGCTACACCTTC. This gives the protein CASSFEGGFNYGYTF.

There are many counts of this clonotype. The V gene is TRBV29-1, the J gene TRBJ2-1; 12 positions agree with TRBD1. J lost 1 base, V lost 7 bases, and 8 bases had no gene match. Per the germline V gene, CDR1 is SQVTM and CDR2 is ANQGSEA. The CDR3 is 16 residues long. This CDR3 is CSAGDRGQMSYNEQFF. In DNA, the CDR3 is TGCAGCGCGGGGGACAGGGGGCAGATGTCCTACAATGAGCAGTTCTTC.

This clonotype was counted at least ten times. The J gene is TRBJ2-5, the V gene TRBV6-1; D is perhaps TRBD1 (6 bases). CDR1 MNHNS and CDR2 SASEGT come from the germline V gene. Deletions cut 6 bases from V and 2 bases from J, with 10 bases between. This CDR3 is 13 amino acids long. CDR3 DNA sequence: TGTGCCAGCAGCCATGGACAGCAAGAGACCCAGTACTTC. Protein: CASSHGQQETQYF.

The chain employs TRBV6-1 and TRBJ2-3; TRBD1 or TRBD2 may be the D gene (5 bases each). V dropped 6 bases and J dropped 4 bases, with 26 bases sitting between them. The CDR3 length is 18 residues. Germline CDR1 and CDR2: MNHNS and SASEGT. The CDR3 DNA follows: TGTGCCAGCAGGCCGCAAACCCCGGGGCCCTATTTGGCAGATACGCAGTATTTT. Translation: CASRPQTPGPYLADTQYF.

This clonotype has a handful of counts. The chain recombines TRBV3-1 with TRBJ1-3; 8 bases map to TRBD1. V lost 2 bases and J lost 4; bases outside the gene matches: 4. This CDR3 contains 15 residues. CDR1 LGHDT and CDR2 YNNKEL come from the germline V gene (reference sequence). The DNA for the CDR3 is TGTGCCAGCAGCCAATACCGGGACAGGGGAAACACCATATATTTT. It codes for CASSQYRDRGNTIYF. Full variable domain (missing parts from reference TRBV3-1 and TRBJ1-3): DTAVSQTPKYLVTQMGNDKSIKCEQNLGHDTMYWYKQDSKKFLKIMFSYNNKELIINETVPNRFSPKSPDKAHLNLHINSLELGDSAVYFCASSQYRDRGNTIYFGEGSWLTVV.

This clonotype was recorded at least ten times. Written as DNA, the CDR3 is TGTGCCAGCACCCGAGGGGGGAGGACTTTCTTT. It codes for CASTRGGRTFF. The V call is TRBV12-3 or TRBV12-4, the J call TRBJ1-1; the D gene is possibly TRBD1 (6 bases). The CDR3 totals 11 residues. Deletions cut 7 bases from V and 12 bases from J, with 15 bases between.

The chain links TRBV20-1 to TRBJ2-1; 9 nucleotides match TRBD2. The better agreement between TRBJ2-7 and the DNA end casts doubt on the J call. Germline values: CDR1 DFQATT, CDR2 SNEGSKA (reference sequence). CDR3 length: 19 amino acids. The CDR3 sequence: CSAREGGDTTSGMYNEQYF. The CDR3 DNA sequence: TGCAGTGCTAGAGAAGGGGGCGACACGACTAGCGGTATGTACAATGAGCAGTACTTC.

This clonotype appeared many times. V and J are TRBV28 and TRBJ2-5; D tentatively reads TRBD1 or TRBD2 (5 bases each). The length of the CDR3 is 12 residues. V gave up 7 bases and J gave up 2 bases, with 8 bases separating them. Germline CDR1 and CDR2: MDHEN and SYDVKM. The CDR3 sequence is CASTWGQETQYF. In DNA form, the CDR3 reads TGTGCCAGCACCTGGGGGCAAGAGACCCAGTACTTC.

This clonotype was seen a handful of times. The chain combines TRBV5-1 with TRBJ1-5, with D possibly TRBD1 on 5 matching bases. The germline V gene has CDR1 SGHRS and CDR2 YFSETQ. This CDR3 spans 16 amino acids. V lost 4 bases and J lost 5, with 19 bases in between. The CDR3 region has the DNA TGCGCCAGCAGCCTGGGTGTATCAGGGAATCATCAGCCCCAGCATTTT. Translation gives CASSLGVSGNHQPQHF.